Reported below is one TCR beta chain. The antigen this receptor binds is unknown. Qualities for individual bases were not recorded, and no much larger clone is one base off. Using the deep immunoSEQ assay, multiplex PCR amplified TCR CDR3 regions from genomic DNA. Extracted genomic DNA from each cell subset was spread evenly across all wells of several immunoSEQ 96-well plates, with each plate serving as a replicate. Each replicate PCR for sorted subsets received about 210 ng genomic DNA, equal to about 30,000 T cell genomes. Purified libraries were quantified with a Qubit 3.0 fluorometer, sized on a Bioanalyzer 2100, and re-quantified with the KAPA Library Quantification kit. Each immunoSEQ 96-well plate was sequenced on its own single-read 150-cycle Illumina NextSeq 550 flow cell. The paper's data handling went like this. The immunoSEQ output contained only junctional sequences without quality scores, so filtering could not match that applied to full-length reads. Sequences were annotated with PyIR, a Python wrapper for IgBLAST v1.9, using IMGT germline references to assign V/J genes and CDR3. Reads with weak V/J assignments (E-value above 1e-6), missing CDR3, stop codons, out-of-frame junctions, or ambiguous translated residues were removed. V3J clonotypes were defined as sequences sharing the same inferred V gene, J gene, and CDR3 amino acid sequence. To compute the percentage overlap between repertoires, the number of shared unique clonotypes was divided by the size of the smaller repertoire. RTK rarefaction, the Chao1 estimator, and Recon v2.1 estimates of unobserved clonotypes were used to assess repertoire richness. Generation probabilities for all TCRbeta clonotypes obtained by the gDNA method from four donors were computed using OLGA. As stored in TCRdb, this immuneACCESS dataset retains in-frame rearrangements with V and J assigned. A fraction of the clones does not appear; measured against another copy, unresolved V genes explain less than half of the discrepancy, and the remainder lacks a known reason. V and J calls plus clone size are reproduced from that table; the DNA served to infer D and trimming. The sample table shows some 1,900,000 clones, and approximately 94% are seen once. The ten top clones hold 1.2% of the sample.

For the CD8 naive samples, CD45RO-negative cells were positively selected for CCR7, yielding a CD45RA+CCR7+ population from which TemRA cells were excluded. The donors were healthy, HIV-negative adults with no recently reported acute infections or vaccinations. All donors were Caucasian adults living in Nashville, Tennessee, USA. Blood was obtained by leukapheresis, after which PBMCs were separated by Ficoll-Histopaque density gradient centrifugation and cryopreserved in liquid nitrogen vapor phase. Purity and quantity of every magnetically sorted T cell population were checked by analytical flow cytometry. Each sorted fraction had its genomic DNA isolated and then quantified by UV absorbance on a Nanodrop 2000c. The sample belongs to a study of shared clonotypes between healthy human individuals (dated by TCRdb to 2020 to 2022). Regarding the complete study: Two women and a few men aged 18 to 49 years were included in the cohort. Between about 0.94 and 8.9 billion PBMCs per donor were obtained by leukapheresis. Libraries were prepared and TCR repertoires were sequenced by different laboratories using diverse techniques, in order to increase sequencing depth and limit assay-specific biases. For each donor, CD4 naive and CD4 memory were each given three plates, CD8 naive was given two plates, and CD8 memory was given one plate. To estimate repertoire size and how much clonotypes are shared between individuals, the study performed deep sequencing of blood TCR repertoires from a handful of healthy adults.

V has 1 base trimmed and J has 4 bases trimmed; junction bases matching no gene number 3. The CDR3, from cysteine to phenylalanine, totals 15 residues. Of all the DNA, just the CDR3 is kept, 45 bases in frame from base 1. The germline V gene encodes CDR1 MGHRA and CDR2 YSYEKL. Study-wide conclusions, independent of this receptor: Pairwise subsampling led to the expectation that sequencing depth would affect the degree of clonotype sharing among donors. Only blood was sampled, and tissue TCR repertoires likely differ from those in blood. Larger estimated clonotype richness was generally found for naive subsets than for memory subsets. Incomplete sequencing was indicated by rarefaction of sorted-subset datasets, despite the large sequencing depth. Sharing across a handful of donors was observed for about 5% of naive CD4, about 3.2% of naive CD8, roughly 2.4% of memory CD4, and over 0.3% of memory CD8 clonotypes. Because the study included a small number of donors, the genetic and exposure-history diversity represented was limited. Compared with non-shared clonotypes, the clonotypes found in all four sorted-subset donors had higher generation probabilities.

The sequence is built from TRBV4-1 and TRBJ2-3, with 9 bases matching TRBD1. Material: naive CD8+ T cells sorted from blood. The meaning of the sample's cell subset or site label: CD45RA+CCR7+. The origin of this receptor is a man between 18 and 29 years old in good health. The bases are TGCGCCAGCAGCCAAGTGGGACAGGGCTCAGATACGCAGTATTTT. Its translation reads: CASSQVGQGSDTQYF.